This paragraph reports one T cell receptor (beta chain). Its target is unknown. Additional DNA sequences in this sample encode the identical CDR3. The sample originates from a study of T cells in localized non-small cell lung cancer. Findings and limits, study-wide: Adjacent uninvolved lung had the highest clonality, suggesting focused antigen responses. Longer overall survival was associated with a higher density of T cells in the blood. Multi-region tumor sequencing was not done, so intratumor heterogeneity could not be excluded. The appearance of a median approximately 60 of the top 100 tumor clones was seen in adjacent lung.

Here immunoSEQ multiplex PCR was the method, and the copy in TCRdb shows in-frame clones only, minus some. The sample contains about 59,000 clones, 80% to 95% of which appear only once. The CDR3 loop spans 15 amino acids. Unmatched junction bases numbered 5, after V lost 0 bases and J lost 5 bases. The germline gives CDR1 MNHEY, CDR2 SMNVEV (reference sequence). This chain joins TRBV27 and TRBJ2-5; 8 bases are shared with TRBD2. The source material was peripheral blood, sampled before any cancer treatment. The receptor comes from a man aged 40 to 75 with stage I lung adenocarcinoma. The CDR3 DNA follows: TGTGCCAGCAGTTTATCGAGGGGCGGGGGGGAGACCCAGTACTTC. Its translation is CASSLSRGGGETQYF.